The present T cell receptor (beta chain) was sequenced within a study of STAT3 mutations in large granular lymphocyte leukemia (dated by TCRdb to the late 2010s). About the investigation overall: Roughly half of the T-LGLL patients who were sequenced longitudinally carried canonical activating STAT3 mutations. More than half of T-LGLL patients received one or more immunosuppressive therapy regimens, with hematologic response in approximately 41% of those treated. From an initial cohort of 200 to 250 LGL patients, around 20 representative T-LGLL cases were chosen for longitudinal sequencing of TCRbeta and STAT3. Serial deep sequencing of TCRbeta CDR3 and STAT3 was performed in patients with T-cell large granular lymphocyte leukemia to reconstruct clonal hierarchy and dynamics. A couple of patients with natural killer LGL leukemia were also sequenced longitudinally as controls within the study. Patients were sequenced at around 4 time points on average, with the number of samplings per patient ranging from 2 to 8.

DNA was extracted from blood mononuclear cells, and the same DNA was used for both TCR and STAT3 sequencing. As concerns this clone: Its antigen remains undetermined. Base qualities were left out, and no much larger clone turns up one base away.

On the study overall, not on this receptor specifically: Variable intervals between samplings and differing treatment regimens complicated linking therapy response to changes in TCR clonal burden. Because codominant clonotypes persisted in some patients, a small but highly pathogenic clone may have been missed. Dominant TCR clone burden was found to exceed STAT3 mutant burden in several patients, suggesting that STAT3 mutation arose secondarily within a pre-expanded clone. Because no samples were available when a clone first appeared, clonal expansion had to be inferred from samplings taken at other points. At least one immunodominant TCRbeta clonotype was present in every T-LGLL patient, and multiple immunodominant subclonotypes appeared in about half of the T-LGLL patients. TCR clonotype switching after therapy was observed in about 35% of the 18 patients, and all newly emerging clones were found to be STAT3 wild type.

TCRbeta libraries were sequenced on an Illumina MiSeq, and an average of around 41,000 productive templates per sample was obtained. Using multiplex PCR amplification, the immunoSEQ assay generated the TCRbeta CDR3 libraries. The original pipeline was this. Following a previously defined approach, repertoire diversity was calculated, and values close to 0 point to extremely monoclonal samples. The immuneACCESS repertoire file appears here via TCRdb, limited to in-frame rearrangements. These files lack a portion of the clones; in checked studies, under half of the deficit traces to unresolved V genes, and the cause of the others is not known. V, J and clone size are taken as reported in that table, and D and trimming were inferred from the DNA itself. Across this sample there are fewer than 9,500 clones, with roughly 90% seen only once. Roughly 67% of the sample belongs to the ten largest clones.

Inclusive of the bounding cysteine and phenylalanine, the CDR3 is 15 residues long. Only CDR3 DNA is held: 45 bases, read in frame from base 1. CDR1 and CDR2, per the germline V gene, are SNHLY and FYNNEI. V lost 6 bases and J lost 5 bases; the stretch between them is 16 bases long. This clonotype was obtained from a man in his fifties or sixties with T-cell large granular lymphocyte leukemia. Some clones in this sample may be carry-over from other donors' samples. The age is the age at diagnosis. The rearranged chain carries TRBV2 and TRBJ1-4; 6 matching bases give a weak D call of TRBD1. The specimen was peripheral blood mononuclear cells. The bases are TGTGCCAGCAGGCCGACGGACAGCTTGAATGAAAAACTGTTTTTT. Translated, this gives CASRPTDSLNEKLFF.